This T cell receptor beta chain was captured in a study of HIV-infected children after antiretroviral therapy interruption. The overall study: Samples from the continuous-treatment group were taken at weeks 0, 48 and 150.

The sample's treatment: PENTA 11 planned treatment interruption arm or continuous ART arm. Memory CD8+ CD45RO+ CD45RA- T cells were sorted from thawed PBMCs. Study results and caveats: Naive CD4+ sequences overlapped less between time points once interruption began.

Germline-derived CDR1 and CDR2 are KGHSH and LQKENI. V was pared by 0 bases and J by 3 bases, with 15 bases between. The CDR3 has 16 amino acids. At least ten counts were recorded for this clonotype. Its target is not known. Unique molecular identifiers were included in an RNA-based 3' RACE TCR library. MiXCR, applied by TCRdb to the 3' RACE reads, yields one record per CDR3 protein. Of roughly 15,000 distinct CDR3 sequences listed, approximately 3.6% are singletons. The sample in question was CD45RO+ CD8+ T cells from PBMCs, pooled from several time points, obtained from a donor given antiretroviral therapy, either interrupted or continuous. Subset described: memory CD8+ CD45RO+ CD45RA- T cells. The source is a pool of human donors with HIV. This chain uses TRBV18 with TRBJ2-7; D is unresolved. CDR3 protein: CASSPPAGLPHYEQYF. In DNA, the CDR3 is TGTGCCAGCTCACCACCGGCAGGCCTTCCCCACTACGAGCAGTACTTC.